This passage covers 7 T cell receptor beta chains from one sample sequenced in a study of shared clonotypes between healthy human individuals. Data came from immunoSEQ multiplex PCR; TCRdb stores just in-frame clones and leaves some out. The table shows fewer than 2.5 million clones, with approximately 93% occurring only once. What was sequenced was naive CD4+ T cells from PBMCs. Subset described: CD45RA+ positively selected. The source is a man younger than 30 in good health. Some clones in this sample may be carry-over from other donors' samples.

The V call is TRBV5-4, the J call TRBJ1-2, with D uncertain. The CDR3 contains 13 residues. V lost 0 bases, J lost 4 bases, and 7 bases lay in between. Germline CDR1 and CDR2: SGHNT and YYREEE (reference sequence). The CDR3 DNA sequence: TGTGCCAGCAGCTTGGACCAGACCTATGGCTACACCTTC. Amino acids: CASSLDQTYGYTF.

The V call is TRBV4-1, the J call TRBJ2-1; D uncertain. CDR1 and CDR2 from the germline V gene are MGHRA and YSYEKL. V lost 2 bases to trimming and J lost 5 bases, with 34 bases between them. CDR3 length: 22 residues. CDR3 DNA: TGCGCCAGCAGCCAACTATTTTATAGAAGGACCGGCGAATTACCTGGGCACAATGAGCAGTTCTTC. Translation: CASSQLFYRRTGELPGHNEQFF.

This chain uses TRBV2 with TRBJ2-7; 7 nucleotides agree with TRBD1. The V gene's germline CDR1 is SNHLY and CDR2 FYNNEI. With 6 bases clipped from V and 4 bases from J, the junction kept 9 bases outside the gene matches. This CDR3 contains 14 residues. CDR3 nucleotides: TGTGCCAGCAGCGGGGCCGGGACAGTGTACGAGCAGTACTTC. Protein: CASSGAGTVYEQYF. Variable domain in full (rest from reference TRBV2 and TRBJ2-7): EPEVTQTPSHQVTQMGQEVILRCVPISNHLYFYWYRQILGQKVEFLVSFYNNEISEKSEIFDDQFSVERPDGSNFTLKIRSTKLEDSAMYFCASSGAGTVYEQYFGPGTRLTVT.

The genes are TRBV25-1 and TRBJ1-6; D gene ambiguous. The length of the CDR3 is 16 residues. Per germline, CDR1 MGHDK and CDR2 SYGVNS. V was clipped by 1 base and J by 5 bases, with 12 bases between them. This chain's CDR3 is CASSELGGSNNSPLHF. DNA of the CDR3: TGTGCCAGCAGTGAATTGGGTGGCAGCAATAATTCACCCCTCCACTTT. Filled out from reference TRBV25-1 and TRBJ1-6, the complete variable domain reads EADIYQTPRYLVIGTGKKITLECSQTMGHDKMYWYQQDPGMELHLIHYSYGVNSTEKGDLSSESTVSRIRTEHFPLTLESARPSHTSQYLCASSELGGSNNSPLHFGNGTRLTVT.

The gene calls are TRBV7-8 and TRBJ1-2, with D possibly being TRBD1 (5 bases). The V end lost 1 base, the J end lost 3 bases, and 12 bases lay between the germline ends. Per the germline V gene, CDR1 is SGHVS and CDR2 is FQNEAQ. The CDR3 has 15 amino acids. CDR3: CASSLGRRDDYGYTF. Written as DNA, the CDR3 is TGTGCCAGCAGCTTAGGTCGCAGGGACGACTATGGCTACACCTTC.

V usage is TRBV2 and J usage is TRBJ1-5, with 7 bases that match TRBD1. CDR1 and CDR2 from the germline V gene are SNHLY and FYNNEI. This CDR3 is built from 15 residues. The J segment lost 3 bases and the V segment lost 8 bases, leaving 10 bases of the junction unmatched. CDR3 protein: CASLGTDKPNQPQHF. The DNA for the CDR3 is TGTGCCAGCCTCGGGACAGACAAGCCCAATCAGCCCCAGCATTTT.

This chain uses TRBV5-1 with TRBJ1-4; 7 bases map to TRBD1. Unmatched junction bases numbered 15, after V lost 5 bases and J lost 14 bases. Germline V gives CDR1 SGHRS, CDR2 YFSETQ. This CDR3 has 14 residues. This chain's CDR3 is CASRGGQGDAHLFF. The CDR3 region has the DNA TGCGCCAGCAGGGGAGGGCAGGGGGACGCCCATCTGTTTTTT. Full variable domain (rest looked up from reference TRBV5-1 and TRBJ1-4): KAGVTQTPRYLIKTRGQQVTLSCSPISGHRSVSWYQQTPGQGLQFLFEYFSETQRNKGNFPGRFSGRQFSNSRSEMNVSTLELGDSALYLCASRGGQGDAHLFFGSGTQLSVL.